This TCR beta chain was retrieved from a study of CD8 T cells in ankylosing spondylitis. General study results and limits: Blood of patients with ankylosing spondylitis appeared to be characterized by a TCR beta motif of several highly homologous variants. Matched ankylosing spondylitis synovial fluid reportedly contained a significantly enriched population of disease-linked clones.

CDR3 length: 12 amino acids. Germline loops: CDR1 SEHNR, CDR2 FQNEAQ (reference sequence). The V gene lost 1 base and the J gene lost 11 bases, with 11 bases spanning the gap. TCRdb re-called the 5' RACE reads with MiXCR, one entry per CDR3 protein. The table shows under 250,000 distinct CDR3 sequences, with more than 5.5% occurring only once. This clonotype was picked up a small number of times. The antigen is unknown. This receptor was taken from a male donor with ankylosing spondylitis. This sequence joins TRBV7-9 and TRBJ1-1; D is undetermined. The sequencing input was blood, either unsorted or a sorted T cell fraction (not recorded which). The CDR3 reads CASSLERHLAFF. The CDR3 DNA reads as TGTGCCAGCAGCTTAGAACGACATTTGGCTTTCTTT.